Here is one TCR beta chain with its context. The repertoire was sequenced with immunoSEQ multiplex PCR; TCRdb's copy has only in-frame clones and lacks some. The data hold 150,000 to 200,000 clones, with under 85% observed a single time. These data come from a study of blood T cell repertoires in COVID-19. On the study more broadly: Sources were T cells, B-cell-depleted T cells, or PBMCs; the material itself was cDNA or gDNA.

Participant-reported clinical history was the basis for cohort assignment. The sequence derives from a man over 45 who had recovered from COVID-19. The sample taken for sequencing was PBMCs or T cells enriched from blood (not recorded which).

The CDR3 DNA is TGCAGCGTTGAGCGAGGGCTTAACACTGAAGCTTTCTTT. Residues: CSVERGLNTEAFF. The chain links TRBV29-1 to TRBJ1-1; D remains unclear. V lost 3 bases and J lost 2, with 10 bases in between. The CDR3 consists of 13 residues. Germline CDR1 reads SQVTM; CDR2 reads ANQGSEA.